This T cell receptor beta chain was observed in a study of blood T cells in healthy people across ages. Study information: Template switching recovered approximately one barcoded beta molecule for every two T cells.

Combining a sample-barcoded 5' primer with a J-beta primer mix, a second PCR ran for roughly 7 to 12 cycles. TCRdb re-called the 5' RACE reads through MiXCR, storing one row per CDR3 protein. The repertoire holds 700,000 to 900,000 distinct CDR3 sequences, with approximately 24% as singletons. The same sample was also studied in work on T cells of mothers and their children. That paper adds: Material was donated by three healthy Caucasian mothers and their six children.

The sequencing sample was made of blood. The receptor was derived from a boy aged 10-17 years in good health.

The CDR3 is CASSFGGLTGRGTEAFF. For the CDR3, the DNA is TGTGCCAGCAGTTTCGGCGGTTTGACAGGGAGGGGTACTGAAGCTTTCTTT. The chain uses TRBV28 and TRBJ1-1; 7 bases align to TRBD1. Germline CDR1 reads MDHEN; CDR2 reads SYDVKM. V trimming: 3 bases; J trimming: 5 bases; junction bases outside the gene matches: 15. This CDR3 has 17 amino acids.